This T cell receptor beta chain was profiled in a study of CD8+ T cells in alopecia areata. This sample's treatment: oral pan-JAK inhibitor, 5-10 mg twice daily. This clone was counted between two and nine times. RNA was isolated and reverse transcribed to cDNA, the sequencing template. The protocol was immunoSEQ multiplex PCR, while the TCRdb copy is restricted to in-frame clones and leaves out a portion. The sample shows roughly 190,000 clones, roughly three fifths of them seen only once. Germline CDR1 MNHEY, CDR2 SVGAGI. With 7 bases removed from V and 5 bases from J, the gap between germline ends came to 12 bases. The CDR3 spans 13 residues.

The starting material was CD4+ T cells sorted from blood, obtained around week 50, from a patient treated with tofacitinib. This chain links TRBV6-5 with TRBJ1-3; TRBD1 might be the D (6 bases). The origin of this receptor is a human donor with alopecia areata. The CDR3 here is CASKQGSRNTIYF. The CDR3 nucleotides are TGTGCCAGCAAACAGGGATCTCGAAACACCATATATTTT.